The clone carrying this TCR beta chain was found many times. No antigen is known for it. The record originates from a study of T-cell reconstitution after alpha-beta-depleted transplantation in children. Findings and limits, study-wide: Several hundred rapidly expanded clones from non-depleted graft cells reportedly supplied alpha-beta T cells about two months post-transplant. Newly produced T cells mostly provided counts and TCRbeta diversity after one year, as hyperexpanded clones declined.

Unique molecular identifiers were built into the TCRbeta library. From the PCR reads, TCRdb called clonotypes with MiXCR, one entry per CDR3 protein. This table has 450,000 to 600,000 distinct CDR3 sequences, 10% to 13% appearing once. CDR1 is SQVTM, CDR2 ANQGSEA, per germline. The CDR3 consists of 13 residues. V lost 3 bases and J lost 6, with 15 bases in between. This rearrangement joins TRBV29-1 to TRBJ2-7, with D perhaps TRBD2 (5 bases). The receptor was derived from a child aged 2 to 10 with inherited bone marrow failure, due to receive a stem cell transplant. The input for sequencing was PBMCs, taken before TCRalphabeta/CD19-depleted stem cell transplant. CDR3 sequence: CSVEALEGPEQYF. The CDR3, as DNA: TGCAGCGTTGAGGCCCTTGAGGGTCCCGAGCAGTACTTC.